This passage covers 20 T cell receptor beta chains from one sample sequenced in a study of CD8 T cells in Susac syndrome. It was with random hexamers that roughly 0.45 to 1 ug RNA was reverse transcribed. TCRdb itself ran the immunoSEQ multiplex PCR reads through MiXCR, one entry per CDR3 protein. The table records 45,000 to 60,000 distinct CDR3 sequences, approximately 92% of them present only once. The source material was CD8+ T cells from PBMCs. These receptor sequences come from a human donor in good health.

This clonotype was recorded only once. This chain links TRBV20-1 with TRBJ1-1; D unresolved. Germline CDR1 is DFQATT and CDR2 is SNEGSKA (reference sequence). The CDR3 is 12 residues long. V was clipped by 7 bases and J by 3 bases, with 12 bases between them. The CDR3: CSVTNTYTEAFF. The CDR3 bases are TGCAGTGTGACGAACACGTACACTGAAGCTTTCTTT.

V usage is TRBV19 and J usage is TRBJ2-7, with TRBD1 matching 8 bases. Germline V gene data show CDR1 as LNHDA and CDR2 as SQIVND (reference sequence). The CDR3 sequence is 12 residues long. V shed 5 bases, J shed 7 bases, and the junction held 4 bases outside the gene matches. CDR3 protein: CASSLDRAEQYF. CDR3 in DNA: TGTGCCAGTAGTTTGGACAGGGCGGAGCAGTACTTC.

This sequence joins TRBV11-1 and TRBJ2-1, with 9 bases lining up with TRBD2. Looked up from germline, CDR1 is SGHAT and CDR2 is FQDESV (reference sequence). The CDR3 consists of 21 residues. The junction had 17 bases not matched to a gene; V was cut back by 2 bases and J by 0 bases. Here the CDR3 DNA reads TGTGCCAGCAGCTTACCGCTCTGGACTAGCGAACAGAGACACTCCTACAATGAGCAGTTCTTC. Translated, it gives CASSLPLWTSEQRHSYNEQFF.

The chain recombines TRBV30 with TRBJ1-1; D possibly corresponds to TRBD1 (6 bases). The CDR3 sequence is 16 residues long. Trimming removed 0 bases at V and 3 bases at J, with 17 bases between. Germline lookup yields CDR1 GTSNPN and CDR2 SVGIG (reference sequence). CDR3 nucleotides: TGTGCCTGGAGTGTCCGGCTCCCCAGGGGCTACACTGAAGCTTTCTTT. Its translation: CAWSVRLPRGYTEAFF. Together with reference TRBV30 and TRBJ1-1, the CDR3 gives the full variable domain: SQTIHQWPATLVQPVGSPLSLECTVEGTSNPNLYWYRQAAGRGLQLLFYSVGIGQISSEVPQNLSASRPQDRQFILSSKKLLLSDSGFYLCAWSVRLPRGYTEAFFGQGTRLTVV.

The chain joins TRBV7-9 to TRBJ2-2; TRBD2 agrees at 9 bases. The V and J ends lost 6 bases and 2 bases, in that order; junction bases with no gene match: 4. This CDR3 has 15 amino acids. Germline assignment: CDR1 SEHNR and CDR2 FQNEAQ (reference sequence). This CDR3 is CASSSLAGNTGELFF. CDR3 nucleotides: TGTGCCAGCAGTTCACTAGCGGGTAACACCGGGGAGCTGTTTTTT.

The chain recombines TRBV11-2 with TRBJ2-1, with D tentatively TRBD2 (5 bases). CDR3 size: 18 residues. V dropped 5 bases and J dropped 5 bases, with 25 bases sitting between them. CDR1 SGHAT and CDR2 FQNNGV come from the germline V gene. The CDR3 here is CASSPGPLERELNNEQFF. DNA for the CDR3: TGTGCCAGCAGCCCCGGGCCCCTAGAAAGGGAGCTTAACAATGAGCAGTTCTTC.

The chain uses TRBV5-6 and TRBJ1-2; 9 nucleotides agree with TRBD1. From germline, CDR1 is SGHDT and CDR2 YYEEEE. CDR3 length: 16 amino acids. With V trimmed by 6 bases and J by 6 bases, 15 bases remained unmatched. Written as DNA, the CDR3 is TGTGCCAGCATCGGGGAGCCGGGACAGGGCGGCCATGGCTACACCTTC. Translation: CASIGEPGQGGHGYTF.

This chain links TRBV4-1 with TRBJ2-7; D uncertain. V dropped 0 bases and J dropped 6 bases, with 12 bases sitting between them. The CDR3 is 14 amino acids. Germline V gene lookup returns CDR1 MGHRA and CDR2 YSYEKL. The CDR3: CASSQDASLGEQYF. In DNA, the CDR3 is TGCGCCAGCAGCCAAGACGCTTCTCTGGGCGAGCAGTACTTC.

The V call is TRBV7-9, the J call TRBJ2-3, with 8 bases identical to TRBD2. The V segment lost 7 bases and the J segment 5 bases; nucleotides outside the gene matches: 11. This CDR3 has 15 amino acids. Germline values: CDR1 SEHNR, CDR2 FQNEAQ (reference sequence). The CDR3 nucleotides are TGTGCCAGCACCGAGACTAGCGTGGAGGGAGATACGCAGTATTTT. Residues: CASTETSVEGDTQYF. The full variable domain, completed using reference TRBV7-9 and TRBJ2-3, is DTGVSQNPRHKITKRGQNVTFRCDPISEHNRLYWYRQTLGQGPEFLTYFQNEAQLEKSRLLSDRFSAERPKGSFSTLEIQRTEQGDSAMYLCASTETSVEGDTQYFGPGTRLTVL.

The chain carries TRBV11-2 and TRBJ2-2; D remains ambiguous. Trimming removed 1 base from V and 7 bases from J, with 10 bases in between. CDR3 length: 14 residues. Germline lookup yields CDR1 SGHAT and CDR2 FQNNGV. CDR3 nucleotide sequence: TGTGCCAGCAGCTTAGTTTCCCGAGGCGGGGAGCTGTTTTTT. This gives the protein CASSLVSRGGELFF.

V and J are TRBV19 and TRBJ1-2; D is possibly TRBD1 (5 bases). The CDR3 contains 18 residues. Trimming removed 3 bases at V and 5 bases at J, with 25 bases between. Germline V gives CDR1 LNHDA, CDR2 SQIVND (reference sequence). The CDR3 loop is CASSILRGRLTGVYGYTF. CDR3 in DNA: TGTGCCAGTAGTATCCTACGGGGACGGCTTACTGGTGTATATGGCTACACCTTC.

In this sample, this clonotype turned up a few times. The chain employs TRBV3-1 and TRBJ2-7; the D is unclear. This CDR3 comprises 12 residues. The germline CDR1 and CDR2 sequences are LGHDT and YNNKEL (reference sequence). The ends were cut back, 2 bases at V and 0 bases at J, with 2 bases in the middle. The CDR3: CASSQYSYEQYF. Written as DNA, the CDR3 is TGTGCCAGCAGCCAATACTCCTACGAGCAGTACTTC.

The chain has TRBV10-1 and TRBJ2-2; no firm D call. This CDR3 spans 12 amino acids. V was cut by 2 bases and J by 4 bases, with 2 bases left in between. CDR1 WNHNN and CDR2 SYGVQD come from the germline V gene (reference sequence). DNA of the CDR3: TGCGCCAGCAGTGAGGGCACCGGGGAGCTGTTTTTT. It specifies CASSEGTGELFF.

The CDR3 sequence: CASRGQGGTEAFF. In DNA form, the CDR3 reads TGTGCCAGCAGGGGACAGGGGGGCACTGAAGCTTTCTTT. The chain carries TRBV2 and TRBJ1-1; 11 bases align to TRBD1. The germline V gene encodes CDR1 SNHLY and CDR2 FYNNEI. V shed 6 bases and J 4 bases; nucleotides not matched to a gene: 1. The length of the CDR3 is 13 residues.

The chain is built from TRBV29-1 and TRBJ2-7; D gene uncertain. Trimming removed 4 bases from V and 2 bases from J, with 9 bases in between. From germline, CDR1 is SQVTM and CDR2 ANQGSEA. The CDR3 is 12 amino acids. Written as DNA, the CDR3 is TGCAGCGTTGGGCAGGAGACCTACGAGCAGTACTTC. Translation: CSVGQETYEQYF.

The chain couples TRBV19 to TRBJ1-4, with D tentatively TRBD1 (5 bases). The V end lost 7 bases, the J end lost 5 bases, and 17 bases lay between the germline ends. CDR1 and CDR2 from the germline V gene are LNHDA and SQIVND (reference sequence). The CDR3 is 15 amino acids. The DNA of the CDR3 is TGTGCCAGTACCCTTCGAGGACACCTGAATGAAAAACTGTTTTTT. Its translation is CASTLRGHLNEKLFF.

The V and J genes are TRBV6-6 and TRBJ1-1; D might be TRBD1 (6 bases). Germline values: CDR1 MNHNY, CDR2 SVGAGI (reference sequence). The CDR3 totals 16 residues. The ends were cut back, 0 bases at V and 4 bases at J, with 15 bases in the middle. The CDR3 DNA follows: TGTGCCAGCAGTTACTCGATTGGGGGCGGGGGCACTGAAGCTTTCTTT. Amino acid sequence: CASSYSIGGGGTEAFF.

The V gene is TRBV7-9, the J gene TRBJ2-7, with D uncertain. The germline V gene encodes CDR1 SEHNR and CDR2 FQNEAQ (reference sequence). The V gene lost 5 bases and the J gene lost 5 bases, with 10 bases spanning the gap. The CDR3 is made up of 12 amino acids. This CDR3 is CASSPVPDEQYF. The CDR3 nucleotides are TGTGCCAGCAGCCCCGTTCCGGACGAGCAGTACTTC.

The chain recombines TRBV6-5 with TRBJ1-1; 7 positions agree with TRBD1. The CDR3 has 13 residues. CDR1 is MNHEY, CDR2 SVGAGI, per germline. The V gene end was trimmed by 5 bases and the J gene end by 7 bases; junction bases not matched to a gene: 7. In DNA, the CDR3 is TGTGCCAGCAGTCGAGACAGGGTTGGTGAAGCTTTCTTT. Protein sequence: CASSRDRVGEAFF.

The rearrangement links TRBV6-2 or TRBV6-3 to TRBJ1-1; D ambiguous. Germline V gives CDR1 MNHEY, CDR2 SVGEGT. V was trimmed by 2 bases and J by 7 bases, leaving 5 bases between them. This CDR3 spans 11 amino acids. The CDR3 region is CASSYGVEAFF. The CDR3 DNA sequence: TGTGCCAGCAGTTACGGAGTTGAAGCTTTCTTT.